One sample yielded the 14 T cell receptor beta chains listed below, sequenced in a study of blood T cells in healthy people across ages (dated by TCRdb to between 2015 and 2017). Preparation of the library involved 5' RACE. Sequencing was carried out with an Illumina HiSeq 2500. A second PCR of roughly 6 to 11 cycles was performed with a sample-barcoded 5' primer and a J-beta primer mix. In TCRdb, the public reads were trimmed at Q25 with fastp and aligned with MiXCR, with productive beta chains retained. Merged by CDR3 protein, the rows form single entries marked with the most common genes and DNA. The sample data list 1.5 million to 2 million distinct CDR3 sequences, and about 28% of these were observed just once. About 8% of the sample is held by the ten biggest clonotypes. Material: blood. These receptors originate from a woman in her twenties or thirties in good health.

The chain joins TRBV12-3 or TRBV12-4 to TRBJ2-3; D not resolved. V was trimmed by 6 bases and J by 5 bases, leaving 15 bases between them. The CDR3 runs to 14 residues. The CDR3 reads CASRLGLGGDTQYF. Written as DNA, the CDR3 is TGTGCCAGCAGGCTAGGGCTGGGCGGAGATACGCAGTATTTT.

The chain has TRBV28 and TRBJ2-4; D possibly matches TRBD1 or TRBD2 (5 bases each). From germline, CDR1 is MDHEN and CDR2 SYDVKM. Deletions cut 3 bases from V and 0 bases from J, with 12 bases between. This CDR3 has 16 residues. DNA of the CDR3: TGTGCCAGCAGTTTGGGACCTCCTCTAGCCAAAAACATTCAGTACTTC. Translating gives CASSLGPPLAKNIQYF.

This clonotype was detected many times. The chain recombines TRBV20-1 with TRBJ2-7; D ambiguous. Deletions cut 1 base from V and 6 bases from J, with 10 bases between. Germline values: CDR1 DFQATT, CDR2 SNEGSKA (reference sequence). This CDR3 region has 12 residues. CDR3 DNA: TGCAGTGCTAGAGGGGATAGCCGCGAGCAGTACTTC. Its protein product is CSARGDSREQYF.

This clonotype was observed once. J is TRBJ2-1 and V is TRBV28; 8 bases map to TRBD2. Germline V CDR1 and CDR2: MDHEN, SYDVKM. With V trimmed by 4 bases and J by 7 bases, 15 bases remained unmatched. CDR3 length equals 17 residues. The CDR3, as DNA: TGTGCCAGCAGTTCCCATTCCGGGACTAGTACTAGGAATGAGCAGTTCTTC. This gives the protein CASSSHSGTSTRNEQFF.

This clonotype was observed at least ten times. CDR3 protein: CASSLGGYGQPQHF. The CDR3 DNA reads TGCGCCAGCAGCTTAGGGGGGTATGGTCAGCCCCAGCATTTT. This rearrangement joins TRBV5-1 to TRBJ1-5; D may be TRBD1 (6 bases). In germline, CDR1 is SGHRS, CDR2 YFSETQ. Trimming removed 2 bases from V and 6 bases from J, with 12 bases in between. The CDR3 consists of 14 residues.

This clonotype was counted a few times. The chain recombines TRBV25-1 with TRBJ2-5; 10 positions match TRBD2. There are 17 residues in the CDR3. Germline CDR1 is MGHDK and CDR2 is SYGVNS. Trimming removed 2 bases from V and 4 bases from J; junction bases left unmatched: 10. CDR3 loop: CASSEKREGVLGETQYF. CDR3 nucleotides: TGTGCCAGCAGTGAAAAGCGGGAGGGGGTTTTAGGAGAGACCCAGTACTTC.

With respect to this clonotype: This may come from a read error, since a much larger clone is one base off. V and J are TRBV9 and TRBJ1-2; D unresolved. Trimming shortened V by 1 base and J by 4 bases, and 5 bases separated the two germline ends. CDR3 length equals 12 residues. CDR1 is SGDLS and CDR2 is YYNGEE in the germline V gene. CDR3 sequence: CASSVPVYGYTF. CDR3 sequence (DNA): TGTGCCAGCAGCGTACCGGTCTATGGCTACACCTTC.

This rearrangement joins TRBV6-1 to TRBJ2-5; TRBD1 matches 7 bases. CDR3 length equals 15 residues. Germline values: CDR1 MNHNS, CDR2 SASEGT. The trim removed 4 bases at V and 5 bases at J, leaving 10 bases unmatched. The CDR3 DNA follows: TGTGCCAGCAGTGCTTTGACAGGGAGTCCCGAGACCCAGTACTTC. Protein product: CASSALTGSPETQYF.

In nucleotides, the CDR3 is TGCGCCAGCAGCCCCGGGACACCGGGGTTTGAAGCTTTCTTT. The encoded protein is CASSPGTPGFEAFF. The V call is TRBV5-1, the J call TRBJ1-1, with D possibly being TRBD1 (6 bases). V lost 4 bases, J lost 7 bases, and 17 bases lay in between. The CDR3 totals 14 residues. Germline-derived CDR1 and CDR2 are SGHRS and YFSETQ.

The chain links TRBV3-1 to TRBJ1-5, with D maybe TRBD1 (5 bases). Trimming cost V 3 bases and J 6 bases, with 9 bases left between them. Germline CDR1 reads LGHDT; CDR2 reads YNNKEL (reference sequence). CDR3 length: 13 amino acids. CDR3 amino acids: CASSHGGGQPQHF. The CDR3 DNA reads as TGTGCCAGCAGCCATGGGGGTGGTCAGCCCCAGCATTTT. The variable domain in full, completed from reference TRBV3-1 and TRBJ1-5, reads DTAVSQTPKYLVTQMGNDKSIKCEQNLGHDTMYWYKQDSKKFLKIMFSYNNKELIINETVPNRFSPKSPDKAHLNLHINSLELGDSAVYFCASSHGGGQPQHFGDGTRLSIL.

Ten or more counts support this clonotype. V usage is TRBV6-5 and J usage is TRBJ2-1; 9 positions agree with TRBD1. The CDR3 totals 15 residues. The germline V gene encodes CDR1 MNHEY and CDR2 SVGAGI. The V and J ends lost 5 bases and 1 base, in that order; junction bases with no gene match: 3. The CDR3 region is CASSTDRGSYNEQFF. DNA for the CDR3: TGTGCCAGCAGTACGGACAGGGGTTCCTACAATGAGCAGTTCTTC.

This clonotype showed up just a few times. The V and J genes are TRBV15 and TRBJ1-3; D remains unclear. Per the germline V gene, CDR1 is LNHNV and CDR2 is YYDKDF (reference sequence). The CDR3 has 16 amino acids. V was cut by 5 bases and J by 0 bases, with 14 bases left in between. The CDR3 nucleotides read TGTGCCACCAGCGGGTCCCGGGTAGCCTCTGGAAACACCATATATTTT. Residues: CATSGSRVASGNTIYF.

The chain joins TRBV20-1 to TRBJ1-1; 7 bases map to TRBD1. The V gene's germline CDR1 is DFQATT and CDR2 SNEGSKA (reference sequence). The V gene end was trimmed by 3 bases and the J gene end by 5 bases; junction bases not matched to a gene: 6. This CDR3 contains 13 residues. The CDR3 loop is CSARVRGRTEAFF. CDR3 DNA: TGCAGTGCTAGGGTTAGGGGGCGAACTGAAGCTTTCTTT.

The rearrangement joins TRBV5-1 to TRBJ1-3; a weak D match, TRBD1 (6 bases). Germline CDR1 SGHRS, CDR2 YFSETQ. The CDR3 is 16 amino acids. Trimming removed 4 bases from V and 2 bases from J, with 16 bases in between. The CDR3 sequence is CASSRSPTGPGNTIYF. The CDR3, as DNA: TGCGCCAGCAGCAGGAGCCCGACAGGTCCTGGAAACACCATATATTTT.